Listed below are T cell receptor beta chains from one sample, sequenced in a study of T cells after yellow fever vaccination. TCRdb reprocessed the 5' RACE reads with MiXCR, giving one entry per CDR3 protein. Seen here are 120,000 or so distinct CDR3 sequences, roughly 15% observed once, and the top ten hold roughly 43%. Here the sequenced sample was CD8+ T cells sorted from PBMCs, taken 5 days after the yellow fever booster vaccination. The receptor set was obtained from a man aged 18-30 years who received the YFV17D yellow fever vaccine. Both conserved end residues are part of each CDR3. D genes are given only for firm matches. A row's size may be missing; if present it is once, few, many or a size class.

TRBD1 | TRBJ1-1 | few | TRBV7-9 | TGTGCCAGCAGCTTGACAGGGGGGGCTGAAGCTTTCTTT | CASSLTGGAEAFF
. | TRBJ1-5 | few | TRBV12-3/TRBV12-4 | TGTGCCAGCAGTTTGGTGGGAAGCAATCAGCCCCAGCATTTT | CASSLVGSNQPQHF
TRBD2 | TRBJ2-5 | . | TRBV6-2/TRBV6-3 | TGTGCCAGCAGTCCCTCGGTGGTAGCGGGGGGCTGGGAGACCCAGTACTTC | CASSPSVVAGGWETQYF
. | TRBJ2-3 | . | TRBV4-1 | TGCGCCAGCAGCCAAGTGCAGGGGGGGCTAGGAGAAAATACGCAGTATTTT | CASSQVQGGLGENTQYF
. | TRBJ2-5 | many | TRBV7-9 | TGTGCCAGCAGCTTAACAGGAGAAGAGACCCAGTACTTC | CASSLTGEETQYF
TRBD1 | TRBJ2-4 | few | TRBV5-1 | TGCGCCAGCACCCTCTGGCAGGGGGACTTC | CASTLWQGDF
. | TRBJ2-5 | . | TRBV7-2 | TGTGCCAGCAGCTTAGATGTGGCGGCGACACAAGAGACCCAGTACTTC | CASSLDVAATQETQYF
. | TRBJ2-3 | . | TRBV12-3/TRBV12-4 | TGTGCCAGCAGTTTGGTGGGCGGGGTCACCGATACGCAGTATTTT | CASSLVGGVTDTQYF
TRBD2 | TRBJ2-1 | . | TRBV29-1 | TGCAGCGTCGACCCACTAGCGGGTTACAATGAGCAGTTCTTC | CSVDPLAGYNEQFF
TRBD2 | TRBJ2-1 | . | TRBV6-4 | TGTGCCAGCAGTGACTTAGCGGGGGGGCCTCGCAATGAGCAGTTCTTC | CASSDLAGGPRNEQFF
. | TRBJ1-1 | . | TRBV12-3/TRBV12-4 | TGTGCCAGCAGTTTTTGGGAGAACACTGAAGCTTTCTTT | CASSFWENTEAFF
. | TRBJ2-1 | few | TRBV11-2 | TGTGCCAGCAGCTTTACAGGGCTGGGCAATGAGCAGTTCTTC | CASSFTGLGNEQFF
TRBD2 | TRBJ2-1 | few | TRBV5-5 | TGTGCCAGCAGCTCGCTAGCGGGGGGGCCCCTGAGCTCCTACAATGAGCAGTTCTTC | CASSSLAGGPLSSYNEQFF
. | TRBJ2-1 | few | TRBV12-3/TRBV12-4 | TGTGCCAGCAGTCCAGAGAGGCTCCCCTACAATGAGCAGTTCTTC | CASSPERLPYNEQFF
TRBD1 | TRBJ2-1 | many | TRBV7-9 | TGTGCCAGCACCTCCACCGATTGGACAGGGGCAGCCGGTGAGCAGTTCTTC | CASTSTDWTGAAGEQFF
TRBD2 | TRBJ2-1 | many | TRBV9 | TGTGCCAGCAGCGGCGGGGGGGCCCCCTACAATGAGCAGTTCTTC | CASSGGGAPYNEQFF
TRBD1 | TRBJ1-6 | . | TRBV6-6 | TGTGCCAGCAGTCCGGACAGGGGATACGGTAATTCACCCCTCCACTTT | CASSPDRGYGNSPLHF
. | TRBJ1-5 | few | TRBV11-2 | TGTGCCAGCAGCTTACTCGGGGGGACAAATCAGCCCCAGCATTTT | CASSLLGGTNQPQHF
TRBD1 | TRBJ1-1 | few | TRBV19 | TGTGCCAGTAATCAGGGGGGCGAAACTTTCTTT | CASNQGGETFF
. | TRBJ2-5 | few | TRBV10-2 | TGCGCCAGCACCAAGCTTGCGGTTTCGGCTCAAGAGACCCAGTACTTC | CASTKLAVSAQETQYF
TRBD2 | TRBJ2-2 | . | TRBV4-1 | TGCGCCAGCAGAGAGACTAGCGGGGGGTCGGACACCGGGGAGCTGTTTTTT | CASRETSGGSDTGELFF
. | TRBJ1-1 | . | TRBV12-3/TRBV12-4 | TGTGCCAGCAGTTCCAAAGGAGGAACTGAAGCTTTCTTT | CASSSKGGTEAFF
. | TRBJ1-1 | hyperexpanded | TRBV5-6 | TGTGCCAGCAGCTTGGAAGGGTACGGGACGCCGGCTGAAGCTTTCTTT | CASSLEGYGTPAEAFF
TRBD2 | TRBJ2-5 | few | TRBV20-1 | TGCAGTGCTAGACTAGCGGGGGGGTGGAGGGAGACCCAGTACTTC | CSARLAGGWRETQYF